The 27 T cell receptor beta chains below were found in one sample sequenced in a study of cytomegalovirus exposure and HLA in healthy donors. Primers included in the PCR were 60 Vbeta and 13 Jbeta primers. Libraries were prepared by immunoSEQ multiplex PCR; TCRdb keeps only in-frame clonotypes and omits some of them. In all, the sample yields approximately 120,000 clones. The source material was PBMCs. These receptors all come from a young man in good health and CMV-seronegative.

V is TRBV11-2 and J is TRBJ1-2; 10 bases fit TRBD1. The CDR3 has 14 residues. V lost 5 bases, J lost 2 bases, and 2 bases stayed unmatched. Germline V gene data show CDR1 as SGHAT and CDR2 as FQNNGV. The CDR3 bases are TGTGCCAGCAGCCCGGGACAGGGGAACTATGGCTACACCTTC. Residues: CASSPGQGNYGYTF.

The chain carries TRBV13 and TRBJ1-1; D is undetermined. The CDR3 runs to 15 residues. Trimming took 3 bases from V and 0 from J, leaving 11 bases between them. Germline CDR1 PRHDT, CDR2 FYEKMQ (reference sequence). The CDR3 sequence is CASSFPTDMNTEAFF. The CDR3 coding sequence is TGTGCCAGCAGCTTCCCTACAGACATGAACACTGAAGCTTTCTTT.

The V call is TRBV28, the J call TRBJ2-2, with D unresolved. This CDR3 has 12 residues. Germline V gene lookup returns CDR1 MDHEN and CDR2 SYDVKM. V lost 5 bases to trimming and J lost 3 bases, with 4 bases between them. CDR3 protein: CASSAYTGELFF. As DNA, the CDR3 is TGTGCCAGCAGTGCGTACACCGGGGAGCTGTTTTTT.

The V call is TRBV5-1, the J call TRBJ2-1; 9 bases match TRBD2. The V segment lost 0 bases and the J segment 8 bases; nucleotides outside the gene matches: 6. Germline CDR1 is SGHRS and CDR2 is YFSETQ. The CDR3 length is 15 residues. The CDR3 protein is CASSLVVSGRDEQFF. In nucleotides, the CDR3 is TGCGCCAGCAGCTTGGTGGTTAGCGGGAGAGATGAGCAGTTCTTC.

CDR3 bases: TGTGCCAGTAGTGCCGGGTTTGAGCTCTATGGCTACACCTTC. It yields the protein CASSAGFELYGYTF. J is TRBJ1-2 and V is TRBV19; D is uncertain. The CDR3 has 14 amino acids. Germline V gene lookup returns CDR1 LNHDA and CDR2 SQIVND (reference sequence). Trimming left V 5 bases short and J 4 bases short, with 14 bases between.

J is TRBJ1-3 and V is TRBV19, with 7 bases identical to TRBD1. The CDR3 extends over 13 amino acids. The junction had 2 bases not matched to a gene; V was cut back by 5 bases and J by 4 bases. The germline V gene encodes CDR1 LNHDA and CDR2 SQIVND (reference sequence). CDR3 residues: CASSAGQGNTIYF. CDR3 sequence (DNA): TGTGCCAGTAGTGCGGGACAGGGAAACACCATATATTTT.

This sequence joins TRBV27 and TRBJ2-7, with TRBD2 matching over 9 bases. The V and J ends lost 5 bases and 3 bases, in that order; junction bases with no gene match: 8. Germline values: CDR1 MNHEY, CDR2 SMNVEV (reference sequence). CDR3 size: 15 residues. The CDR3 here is CASSDRLAVLYEQYF. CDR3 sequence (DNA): TGTGCCAGCAGTGACCGACTAGCGGTCCTCTACGAGCAGTACTTC.

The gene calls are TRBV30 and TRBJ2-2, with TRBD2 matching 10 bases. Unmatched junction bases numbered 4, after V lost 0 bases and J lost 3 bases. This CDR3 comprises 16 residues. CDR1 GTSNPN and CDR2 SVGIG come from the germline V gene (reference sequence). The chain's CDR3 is CAWSVLLAGDTGELFF. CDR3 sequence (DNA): TGTGCCTGGAGTGTACTTCTAGCGGGAGACACCGGGGAGCTGTTTTTT.

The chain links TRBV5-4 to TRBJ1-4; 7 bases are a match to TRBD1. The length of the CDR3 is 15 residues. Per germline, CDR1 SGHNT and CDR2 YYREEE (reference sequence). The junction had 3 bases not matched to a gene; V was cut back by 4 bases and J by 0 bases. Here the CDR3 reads CASSGGTATNEKLFF. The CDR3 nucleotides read TGTGCCAGCAGCGGGGGGACAGCAACTAATGAAAAACTGTTTTTT. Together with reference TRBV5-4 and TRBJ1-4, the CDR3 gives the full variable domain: ETGVTQSPTHLIKTRGQQVTLRCSSQSGHNTVSWYQQALGQGPQFIFQYYREEENGRGNFPPRFSGLQFPNYSSELNVNALELDDSALYLCASSGGTATNEKLFFGSGTQLSVL.

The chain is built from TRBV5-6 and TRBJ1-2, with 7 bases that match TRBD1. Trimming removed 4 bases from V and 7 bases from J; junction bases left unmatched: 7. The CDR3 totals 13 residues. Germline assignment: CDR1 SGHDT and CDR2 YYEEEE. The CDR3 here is CASSGTGAPGYTF. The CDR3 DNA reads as TGTGCCAGCAGCGGCACAGGGGCGCCTGGCTACACCTTC.

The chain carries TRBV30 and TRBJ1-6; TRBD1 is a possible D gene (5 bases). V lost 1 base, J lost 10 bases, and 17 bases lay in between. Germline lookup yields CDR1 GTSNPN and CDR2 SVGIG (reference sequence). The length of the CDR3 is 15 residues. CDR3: CAWSGGLRVGSPLHF. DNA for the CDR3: TGTGCCTGGAGTGGGGGACTCAGGGTAGGATCACCCCTCCACTTT.

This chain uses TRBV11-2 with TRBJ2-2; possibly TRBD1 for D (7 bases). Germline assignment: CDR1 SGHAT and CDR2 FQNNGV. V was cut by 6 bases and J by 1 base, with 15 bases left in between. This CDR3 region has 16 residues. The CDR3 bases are TGTGCCAGCAGGCCCCCAGGGGGAGGGAACACCGGGGAGCTGTTTTTT. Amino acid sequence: CASRPPGGGNTGELFF.

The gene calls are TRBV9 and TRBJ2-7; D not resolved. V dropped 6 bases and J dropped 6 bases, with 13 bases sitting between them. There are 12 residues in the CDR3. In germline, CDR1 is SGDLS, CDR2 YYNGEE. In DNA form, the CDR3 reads TGTGCCAGCACCTTGGGCCCCGGCGAGCAGTACTTC. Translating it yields CASTLGPGEQYF.

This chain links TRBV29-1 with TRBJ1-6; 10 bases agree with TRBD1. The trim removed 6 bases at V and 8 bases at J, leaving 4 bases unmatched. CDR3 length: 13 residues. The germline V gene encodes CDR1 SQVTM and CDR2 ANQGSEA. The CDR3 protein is CSVQGTGDSPLHF. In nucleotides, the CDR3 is TGCAGCGTCCAAGGGACAGGGGATTCACCCCTCCACTTT.

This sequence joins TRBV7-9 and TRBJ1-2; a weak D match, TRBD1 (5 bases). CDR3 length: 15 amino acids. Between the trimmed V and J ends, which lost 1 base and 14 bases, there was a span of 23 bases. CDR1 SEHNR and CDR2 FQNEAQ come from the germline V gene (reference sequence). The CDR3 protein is CASSLDGGRTAPLTF. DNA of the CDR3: TGTGCCAGCAGCTTAGATGGGGGGAGGACCGCTCCTTTAACCTTC.

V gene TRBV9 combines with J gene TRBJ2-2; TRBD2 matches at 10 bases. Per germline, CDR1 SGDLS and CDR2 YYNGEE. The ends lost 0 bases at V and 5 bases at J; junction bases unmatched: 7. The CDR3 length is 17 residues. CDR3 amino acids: CASSVGLAGVGTGELFF. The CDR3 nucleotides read TGTGCCAGCAGCGTAGGTCTAGCGGGAGTAGGGACCGGGGAGCTGTTTTTT.

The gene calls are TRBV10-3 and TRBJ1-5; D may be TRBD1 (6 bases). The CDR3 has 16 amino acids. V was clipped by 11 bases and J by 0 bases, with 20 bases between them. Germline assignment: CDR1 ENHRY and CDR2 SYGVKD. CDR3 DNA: TGTGCCTCCTGCGCGGGGGGCCCCTATAGCAATCAGCCCCAGCATTTT. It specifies CASCAGGPYSNQPQHF.

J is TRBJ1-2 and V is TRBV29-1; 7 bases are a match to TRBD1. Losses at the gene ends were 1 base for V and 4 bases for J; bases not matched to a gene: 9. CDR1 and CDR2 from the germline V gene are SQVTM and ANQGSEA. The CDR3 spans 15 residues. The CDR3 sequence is CSVEVGDSIRYGYTF. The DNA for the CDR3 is TGCAGCGTTGAAGTTGGGGACAGTATCCGCTATGGCTACACCTTC.

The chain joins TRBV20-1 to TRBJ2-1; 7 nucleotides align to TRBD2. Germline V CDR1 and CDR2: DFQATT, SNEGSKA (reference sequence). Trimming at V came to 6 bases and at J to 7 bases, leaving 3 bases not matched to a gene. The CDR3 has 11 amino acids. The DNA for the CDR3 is TGCAGTGCCAGCGGGGAGAATGAGCAGTTCTTC. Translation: CSASGENEQFF.

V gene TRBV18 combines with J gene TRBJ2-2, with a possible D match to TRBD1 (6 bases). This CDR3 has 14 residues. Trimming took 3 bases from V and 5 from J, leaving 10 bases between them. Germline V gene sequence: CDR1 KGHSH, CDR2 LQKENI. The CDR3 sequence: CASSPTRGTGELFF. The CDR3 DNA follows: TGTGCCAGCTCACCCACCAGGGGTACCGGGGAGCTGTTTTTT.

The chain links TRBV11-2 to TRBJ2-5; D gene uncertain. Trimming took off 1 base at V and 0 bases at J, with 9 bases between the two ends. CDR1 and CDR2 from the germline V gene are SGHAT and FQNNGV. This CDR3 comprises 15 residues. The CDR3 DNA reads TGTGCCAGCAGCTTAGCCGGCAGGTACCAAGAGACCCAGTACTTC. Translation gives CASSLAGRYQETQYF.

The CDR3 DNA is TGTGCCTGGAGTCTGCTAGCGGGAGTAGATTCCGACGAGCAGTACTTC. This gives the protein CAWSLLAGVDSDEQYF. The chain recombines TRBV30 with TRBJ2-7; TRBD2 matches 10 bases. Germline V lookup: CDR1 GTSNPN, CDR2 SVGIG (reference sequence). With 2 bases clipped from V and 5 bases from J, the junction kept 12 bases outside the gene matches. CDR3 size: 16 residues.

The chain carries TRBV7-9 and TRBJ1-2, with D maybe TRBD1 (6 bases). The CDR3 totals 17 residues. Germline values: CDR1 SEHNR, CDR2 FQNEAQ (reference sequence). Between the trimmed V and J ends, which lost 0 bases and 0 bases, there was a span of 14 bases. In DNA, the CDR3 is TGTGCCAGCAGCTTAGCCGGGGGAGGGGGAGCTAACTATGGCTACACCTTC. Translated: CASSLAGGGGANYGYTF.

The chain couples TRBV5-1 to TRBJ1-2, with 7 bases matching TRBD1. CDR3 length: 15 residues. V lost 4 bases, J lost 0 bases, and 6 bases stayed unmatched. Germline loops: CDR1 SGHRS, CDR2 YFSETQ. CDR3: CASSPGQVANYGYTF. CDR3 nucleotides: TGCGCCAGCAGCCCCGGACAGGTAGCTAACTATGGCTACACCTTC.

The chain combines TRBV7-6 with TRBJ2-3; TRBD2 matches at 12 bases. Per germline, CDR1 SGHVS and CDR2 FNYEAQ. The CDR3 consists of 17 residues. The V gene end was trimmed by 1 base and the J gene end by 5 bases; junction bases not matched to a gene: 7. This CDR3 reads CASSLVPSGREEDTQYF. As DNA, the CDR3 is TGTGCCAGCAGCTTAGTACCTAGCGGGAGGGAGGAAGATACGCAGTATTTT.

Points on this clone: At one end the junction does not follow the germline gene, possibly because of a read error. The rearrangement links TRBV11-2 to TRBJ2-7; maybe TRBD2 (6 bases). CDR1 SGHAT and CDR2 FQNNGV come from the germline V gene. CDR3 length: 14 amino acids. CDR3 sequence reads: CASTLAGTGADQYF. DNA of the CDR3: TGTGCCAGCACCTTAGCCGGGACTGGAGCTGATCAGTACTTC.

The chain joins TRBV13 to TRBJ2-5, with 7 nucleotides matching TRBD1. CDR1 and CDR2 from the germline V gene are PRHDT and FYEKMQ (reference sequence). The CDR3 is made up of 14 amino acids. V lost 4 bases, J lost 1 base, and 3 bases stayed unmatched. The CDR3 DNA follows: TGTGCCAGCAGCTCCCGGGACAGCCAAGAGACCCAGTACTTC. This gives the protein CASSSRDSQETQYF.